Below, 19 T cell receptor beta chains from the same sample are listed, as sequenced in a study of beta chain features in type 1 diabetes. These receptors lack a known antigen. Sequencing targeted expressed TCRB transcripts, as all isolated RNA had been reverse transcribed. Repertoires were generated with immunoSEQ multiplex PCR, while TCRdb's copy carries only in-frame clones and drops some. This sample carries some 47,000 clones, around 40% of them seen once, and the ten largest clones take approximately 0.13%. Study findings and constraints: Shortening of TCRB CDR3s, moderate but significant, appeared in all four CD4+ subsets of Type 1 diabetes patients.

The specimen was stem cell memory CD4+ T cells from blood. The receptor source for this set is a man aged 25 to 40 with type 1 diabetes.

The rearrangement joins TRBV9 to TRBJ2-1; D is possibly TRBD2 (6 bases). Germline V gene sequence: CDR1 SGDLS, CDR2 YYNGEE. The CDR3 is 15 residues long. V was cut by 3 bases and J by 7 bases, with 17 bases left in between. CDR3 nucleotide sequence: TGTGCCAGCAGCGCCACTAGCTTTGGGTGGAATGAGCAGTTCTTC. Protein product: CASSATSFGWNEQFF.

This clone was counted a few times. CDR3 DNA sequence: TGTGCCAGCAGCTTGCCGGGGGTCAATGAGCAGTTCTTC. Protein: CASSLPGVNEQFF. This chain connects TRBV5-6 to TRBJ2-1, with D maybe TRBD2 (6 bases). Trimming shortened V by 1 base and J by 6 bases, and 8 bases separated the two germline ends. The CDR3 spans 13 residues. Germline V gives CDR1 SGHDT, CDR2 YYEEEE.

The rearrangement uses TRBV5-1 and TRBJ2-1, with TRBD2 identical over 10 bases. The CDR3 spans 16 residues. Trimming took 3 bases from V and 5 from J; bases not matched to a gene: 8. From germline, CDR1 is SGHRS and CDR2 YFSETQ. The CDR3 sequence: CASSSFLAGANNEQFF. In DNA form, the CDR3 reads TGCGCCAGCAGCTCTTTTCTAGCGGGAGCAAACAATGAGCAGTTCTTC.

CDR3 residues: CASSSRIAGKWGNTGELFF. The DNA for the CDR3 is TGTGCCAGCAGCTCGCGGATAGCGGGTAAATGGGGGAACACCGGGGAGCTGTTTTTT. The J gene is TRBJ2-2, the V gene TRBV5-6, with 7 bases fitting TRBD2. The CDR3 length is 19 residues. The J segment lost 1 base and the V segment lost 3 bases, leaving 15 bases of the junction unmatched. Germline V gene sequence: CDR1 SGHDT, CDR2 YYEEEE.

The chain carries TRBV5-1 and TRBJ1-1; D may be TRBD1 (5 bases). This CDR3 has 15 amino acids. Trimming pared 0 bases from V and 0 bases from J, leaving 9 bases between. Germline V gene sequence: CDR1 SGHRS, CDR2 YFSETQ. The CDR3 sequence: CASSLEGNMNTEAFF. As DNA, the CDR3 is TGCGCCAGCAGCTTGGAGGGGAACATGAACACTGAAGCTTTCTTT.

The chain couples TRBV9 to TRBJ2-6; 8 bases match TRBD1. Unmatched junction bases numbered 12, after V lost 3 bases and J lost 13 bases. The germline gives CDR1 SGDLS, CDR2 YYNGEE. The CDR3 loop spans 15 amino acids. CDR3 amino acids: CASSGTGTGLRVLTF. DNA of the CDR3: TGTGCCAGCAGCGGAACCGGGACAGGCCTTAGGGTCCTGACTTTC.

The rearrangement joins TRBV6-6 to TRBJ2-3; D gene unclear. The V end lost 6 bases, the J end lost 6 bases, and 10 bases lay between the germline ends. In germline, CDR1 is MNHNY, CDR2 SVGAGI (reference sequence). This CDR3 spans 12 amino acids. CDR3 DNA: TGTGCCAGCAGCTTCAGTGTGGATACGCAGTATTTT. Amino acid sequence: CASSFSVDTQYF.

Here the CDR3 reads CASSQVAGGYYNEQFF. The CDR3 DNA reads TGCGCCAGCAGCCAAGTAGCGGGAGGATACTACAATGAGCAGTTCTTC. The rearrangement links TRBV4-3 to TRBJ2-1, with 10 bases lining up with TRBD2. Looked up from germline, CDR1 is LGHNA and CDR2 is YSLEER. The V segment lost 1 base and the J segment 3 bases; nucleotides outside the gene matches: 3. The CDR3 has 16 residues.

In this sample, this clone turned up a few times. The chain is built from TRBV6-6 and TRBJ2-2; 10 bases align to TRBD1. Germline assignment: CDR1 MNHNY and CDR2 SVGAGI (reference sequence). V was clipped by 6 bases and J by 3 bases; unmatched bases: 7. This CDR3 has 16 residues. CDR3 in DNA: TGTGCCAGCAGCATGACAGGGGGCGAGTACACCGGGGAGCTGTTTTTT. It encodes CASSMTGGEYTGELFF.

This clone was seen a handful of times. This chain connects TRBV7-2 to TRBJ1-4, with a weak D call TRBD1 (5 bases). Per the germline V gene, CDR1 is SGHTA and CDR2 is FQGNSA. Trimming shortened V by 2 bases and J by 7 bases, and 14 bases separated the two germline ends. This CDR3 region has 15 residues. CDR3 DNA sequence: TGTGCCAGCAGCTTATTTGGCAGGGAGGGTGAAAAACTGTTTTTT. Translating gives CASSLFGREGEKLFF.

The genes are TRBV7-3 and TRBJ2-7; maybe TRBD2 (5 bases). CDR1 and CDR2 from the germline V gene are SGHTA and FQGTGA. Trimming removed 5 bases at V and 5 bases at J, with 16 bases between. This CDR3 is 14 amino acids long. CDR3 amino acids: CASSPAGLINEQYF. In nucleotides, the CDR3 is TGTGCCAGCAGCCCAGCAGGACTTATCAACGAGCAGTACTTC.

The chain employs TRBV4-3 and TRBJ2-3; 12 positions agree with TRBD2. The V segment lost 1 base and the J segment 1 base; nucleotides outside the gene matches: 0. The V gene's germline CDR1 is LGHNA and CDR2 YSLEER. The CDR3 runs to 16 residues. The CDR3 nucleotides are TGCGCCAGCAGCCAAGGACTAGCGGGAGGCACAGATACGCAGTATTTT. Its translation: CASSQGLAGGTDTQYF.

In its sample, this clone was seen a few times. The V and J genes are TRBV5-1 and TRBJ2-2; possible D gene TRBD2, 6 bases. The CDR3 is made up of 13 amino acids. Between the trimmed V and J ends, which lost 4 bases and 5 bases, there was a span of 9 bases. Germline V gives CDR1 SGHRS, CDR2 YFSETQ. The CDR3 DNA sequence: TGCGCCAGCAGCCCGGGACTGACCGGGGAGCTGTTTTTT. Protein product: CASSPGLTGELFF.

This clone has a handful of counts. The chain carries TRBV6-1 and TRBJ2-7; 9 nucleotides align to TRBD2. Germline loops: CDR1 MNHNS, CDR2 SASEGT. The CDR3 length is 16 residues. V shed 0 bases and J 2 bases; nucleotides not matched to a gene: 5. The CDR3 DNA follows: TGTGCCAGCAGTGAAGCGCAGGGCGGGAGGGCCTACGAGCAGTACTTC. Amino acids: CASSEAQGGRAYEQYF.

This clone was detected only a few times. The J gene is TRBJ2-7, the V gene TRBV5-1; D is uncertain. The germline V gene encodes CDR1 SGHRS and CDR2 YFSETQ. The CDR3 consists of 14 residues. V shed 0 bases and J shed 5 bases, with 12 bases lying between them. The CDR3 region has the DNA TGCGCCAGCAGCTTGGAACGAGATTCCAACGAGCAGTACTTC. Translated, it gives CASSLERDSNEQYF.

The chain links TRBV5-4 to TRBJ1-2, with TRBD1 as a possible D gene (6 bases). Trimming removed 0 bases from V and 5 bases from J, with 8 bases in between. Germline CDR1 is SGHNT and CDR2 is YYREEE (reference sequence). The CDR3 has 13 residues. The CDR3 region has the DNA TGTGCCAGCAGCTTGGGGGACATTTATGGCTACACCTTC. Translation gives CASSLGDIYGYTF. Drawing the rest from reference TRBV5-4 and TRBJ1-2, the complete variable domain is ETGVTQSPTHLIKTRGQQVTLRCSSQSGHNTVSWYQQALGQGPQFIFQYYREEENGRGNFPPRFSGLQFPNYSSELNVNALELDDSALYLCASSLGDIYGYTFGSGTRLTVV.

The V call is TRBV11-2, the J call TRBJ2-1, with D possibly TRBD2 on 5 matching bases. Per the germline V gene, CDR1 is SGHAT and CDR2 is FQNNGV. The length of the CDR3 is 14 residues. Trimming cost V 1 base and J 5 bases, with 9 bases left between them. In DNA form, the CDR3 reads TGTGCCAGCAGCTTAGTTCGAGGGCACAATGAGCAGTTCTTC. This sequence encodes CASSLVRGHNEQFF. Drawing the rest from reference TRBV11-2 and TRBJ2-1, the complete variable domain is EAGVAQSPRYKIIEKRQSVAFWCNPISGHATLYWYQQILGQGPKLLIQFQNNGVVDDSQLPKDRFSAERLKGVDSTLKIQPAKLEDSAVYLCASSLVRGHNEQFFGPGTRLTVL.

The CDR3 DNA follows: TGTGCCAGCAGCACGTCAGGGGCTAACACCGGGGAGCTGTTTTTT. Translating gives CASSTSGANTGELFF. The rearrangement joins TRBV7-3 to TRBJ2-2; D is possibly TRBD1 (6 bases). The CDR3 is made up of 15 amino acids. V gave up 5 bases and J gave up 2 bases, with 12 bases separating them. CDR1 SGHTA and CDR2 FQGTGA come from the germline V gene.

V and J are TRBV5-1 and TRBJ2-1; D is unresolved. The CDR3 sequence is 15 residues long. CDR1 SGHRS and CDR2 YFSETQ come from the germline V gene. V was shortened by 0 bases and J by 5 bases, with 12 bases between the two germline ends. CDR3 DNA: TGCGCCAGCAGCTTGGGGTCCTTAGCTAACAATGAGCAGTTCTTC. It is translated as CASSLGSLANNEQFF.